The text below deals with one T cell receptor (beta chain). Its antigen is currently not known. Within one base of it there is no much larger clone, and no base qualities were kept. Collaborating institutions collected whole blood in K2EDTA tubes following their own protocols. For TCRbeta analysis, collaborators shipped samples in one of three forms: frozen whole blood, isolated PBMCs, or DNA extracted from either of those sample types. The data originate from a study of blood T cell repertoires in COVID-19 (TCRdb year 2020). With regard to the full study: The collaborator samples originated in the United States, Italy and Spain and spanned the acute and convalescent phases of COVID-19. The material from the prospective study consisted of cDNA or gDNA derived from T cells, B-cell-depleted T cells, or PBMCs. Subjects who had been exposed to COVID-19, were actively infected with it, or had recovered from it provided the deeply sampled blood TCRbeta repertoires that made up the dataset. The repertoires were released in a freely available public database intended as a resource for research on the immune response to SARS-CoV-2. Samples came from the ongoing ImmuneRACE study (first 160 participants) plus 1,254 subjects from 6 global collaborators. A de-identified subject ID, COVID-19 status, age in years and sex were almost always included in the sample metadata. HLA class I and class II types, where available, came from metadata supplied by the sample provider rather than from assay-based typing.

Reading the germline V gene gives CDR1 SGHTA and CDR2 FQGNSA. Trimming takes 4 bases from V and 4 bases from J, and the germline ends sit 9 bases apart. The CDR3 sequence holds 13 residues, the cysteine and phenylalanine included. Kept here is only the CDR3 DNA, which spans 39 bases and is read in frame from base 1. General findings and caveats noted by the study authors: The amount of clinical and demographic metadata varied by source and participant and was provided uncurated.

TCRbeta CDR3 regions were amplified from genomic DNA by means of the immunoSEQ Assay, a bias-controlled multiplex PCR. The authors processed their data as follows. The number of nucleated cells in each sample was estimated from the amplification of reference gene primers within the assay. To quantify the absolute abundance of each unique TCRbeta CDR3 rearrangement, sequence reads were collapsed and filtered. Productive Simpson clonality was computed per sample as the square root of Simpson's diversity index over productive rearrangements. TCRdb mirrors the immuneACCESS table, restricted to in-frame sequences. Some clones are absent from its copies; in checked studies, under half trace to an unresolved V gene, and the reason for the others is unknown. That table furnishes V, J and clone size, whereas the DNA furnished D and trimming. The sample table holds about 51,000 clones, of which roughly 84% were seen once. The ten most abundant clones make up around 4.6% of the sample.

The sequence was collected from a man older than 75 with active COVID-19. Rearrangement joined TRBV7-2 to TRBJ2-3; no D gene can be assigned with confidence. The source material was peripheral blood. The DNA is TGTGCCAGCAGCTCTGTAGTGTCAGATACGCAGTATTTT. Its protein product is CASSSVVSDTQYF.